Listed here is a single T cell receptor (beta chain). The antigen it binds to is not known. It has no much larger one-base neighbor in the sample; base qualities were not kept. The data are from a study of CD8 T cells in Susac syndrome (dated by TCRdb to about 2019). General notes on the study: The study used repertoire sequencing to test whether antigen drove CD8+ T cell activation and differentiation in Susac syndrome. The study compared CD8+ T cell repertoire clonality among approximately twelve healthy donors, around 14 Susac syndrome patients and 15 or so multiple sclerosis patients. Paper-wide results and their limitations: The TCR sequencing and HLA analysis was acknowledged to have included a relatively small number of individuals.

Peripheral blood CD8+ and CD4+ T cells from healthy donors, Susac syndrome patients and multiple sclerosis patients were profiled using high-throughput TCR beta sequencing. Multiple sclerosis controls were treatment-naive patients with stable or active relapsing-remitting disease fulfilling revised McDonald criteria. Bulk CD8+ and CD4+ T cells were purified by magnetic negative isolation, while CD8+ TEMRA cells were enriched using FACS. Blood was collected in EDTA tubes and processed within 24 hours, with PBMCs isolated through density gradient centrifugation. PBMCs intended for TCR sequencing were cryopreserved in liquid nitrogen and thawed later in a water bath at 37 degrees C. The sorted or isolated CD4+, CD8+ and CD8+ TEMRA cells had a purity of 90% or higher. RNA was extracted using the RNeasy kit, and about 0.45 to 1 ug of the RNA was reverse transcribed with random hexamers. The immunoSEQ multiplex PCR assay, covering 54 Vbeta and 13 Jbeta segments, was used to amplify TCR beta CDR3 regions. PCR amplification bias was corrected using a synthetic template baseline for primer optimization and computational correction. Per the authors' processing: Reads were assigned to V, D and J genes according to IMGT and analyzed in immunoSEQ Analyzer, with only productive sequences retained. Clonality was computed as one minus Shannon entropy normalized by log2 of the number of productive unique sequences. Public and private clones were assessed among the 100 most prevalent clones of each patient and control. Clones were defined as Susac-specific if absent from the healthy and MS cohorts, from approximately 1,100 published viral clones and from other ImmuneACCESS disease sequences. TCRdb reworked the public reads: Q25 trimming with fastp, MiXCR clone assembly, productive beta chains retained. Here each entry gathers all rows of one CDR3 protein and keeps the most common genes and DNA. TCRdb, not the original authors, processed these V and J calls. This sample comprises about 50,000 distinct CDR3 sequences, 93% of them detected only once. The ten most abundant clones make up about 0.54% of the sample.

Unmatched junction bases come to 7, with V trimmed by 5 bases and J by 11 bases. The CDR3 spans 12 residues, from the cysteine through the phenylalanine. The sequence is cut down to CDR3 DNA, 36 bases in frame from base 1. In the germline V gene (reference sequence), CDR1 corresponds to SEHNR and CDR2 to FQNEAQ. This TCR derives from a human donor with multiple sclerosis. Sample: CD8+ T cells from PBMCs. The V and J genes are TRBV7-9 and TRBJ2-3; TRBD1 lines up with 7 middle nucleotides. The DNA reads TGTGCCAGCAGCCCCACAGGGGACAGGCAGTATTTT. Translated, it reads CASSPTGDRQYF.